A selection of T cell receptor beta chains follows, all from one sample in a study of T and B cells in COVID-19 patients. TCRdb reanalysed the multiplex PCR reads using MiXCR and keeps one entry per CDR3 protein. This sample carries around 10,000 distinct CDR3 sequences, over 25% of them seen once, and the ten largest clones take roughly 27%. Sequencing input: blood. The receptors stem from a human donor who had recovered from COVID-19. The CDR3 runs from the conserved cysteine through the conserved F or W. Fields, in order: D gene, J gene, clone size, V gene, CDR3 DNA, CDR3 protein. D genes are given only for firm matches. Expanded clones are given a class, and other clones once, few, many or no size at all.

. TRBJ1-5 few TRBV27 TGTGCCAGCAGTCTTACAGCGGGGGGCAATCAGCCCCAGCATTTT CASSLTAGGNQPQHF
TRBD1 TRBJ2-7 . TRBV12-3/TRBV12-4 TGTGCCAGCAGGCCCGGGACAGGGATTGGTTCCTCCAACCACGAGCAGTACTTC CASRPGTGIGSSNHEQYF
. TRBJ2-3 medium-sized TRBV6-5 TGTGCCAGCAGTTACTCGGGGCAGGGGAGGGATACGCAGTATTTT CASSYSGQGRDTQYF
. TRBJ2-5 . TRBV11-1 TGTGCCAGCAGCAGATACAGACTCGAAGAGACCCAGTACTTC CASSRYRLEETQYF
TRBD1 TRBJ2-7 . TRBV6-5 TGTGCCAGCAGCCGAGGACAGGGTCTCAACGAGCAGTACTTC CASSRGQGLNEQYF
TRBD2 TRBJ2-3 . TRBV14 TGTGCCAGCAGCCAATCTAGCGGGCCTAGCACAGATACGCAGTATTTT CASSQSSGPSTDTQYF
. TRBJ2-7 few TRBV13 TGTGCCAGCAGATCACAGGGAGGGTCCTACGAGCAGTACTTC CASRSQGGSYEQYF
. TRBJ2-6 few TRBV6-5 TGTGCCAGCAGTTACTTCGTAAGCTCTGGGGCCAACGTCCTGACTTTC CASSYFVSSGANVLTF
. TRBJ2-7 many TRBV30 TGTGCCTGGAGGGTTCCAGGGTCCGGGTATATCCCTCCCTACGAGCAGTACTTC CAWRVPGSGYIPPYEQYF
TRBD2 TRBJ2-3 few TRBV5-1 TGCGCCAGCAGCTTGGGGACCGGGACTAGCGGTACAGATACGCAGTATTTT CASSLGTGTSGTDTQYF
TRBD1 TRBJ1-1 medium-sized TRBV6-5 TGTGCCAGCAGTTACGACAGGGTTGAGGCTTTCTTT CASSYDRVEAFF